This T cell receptor (beta chain) derives from a study of OX40 agonist ivuxolimab in advanced cancers. Study-wide context: Averaging approximately 60 years in age, with a range of about 23 to 90, the cohort was approximately 84% male.

Study results and caveats: CD4+ and CD8+ T cells in blood underwent clonal expansion by week 6 at 0.1 to 3.0 mg/kg.

Per the germline V gene, CDR1 is SGHRS and CDR2 is YFSETQ. The CDR3 extends over 18 amino acids. Trimming removed 2 bases from V and 0 bases from J; junction bases left unmatched: 6. Comments on this clone: Antigen unknown.

Clones were read by immunoSEQ multiplex PCR, and TCRdb kept only the in-frame ones, dropping some. The sample has 70,000 to 90,000 clones; 70% to 90% are singletons. Here the sequenced sample was CD4+ or CD8+ T cells sorted from blood, taken in a trial of the OX40 agonist ivuxolimab. The sequence came from an adult with an advanced solid tumor such as melanoma, head and neck, liver or kidney cancer. The chain has TRBV5-1 and TRBJ1-4; 11 bases are a match to TRBD1. CDR3 sequence reads: CASSLGQGAGTTNEKLFF. DNA for the CDR3: TGCGCCAGCAGCTTAGGACAGGGGGCCGGCACAACTAATGAAAAACTGTTTTTT.